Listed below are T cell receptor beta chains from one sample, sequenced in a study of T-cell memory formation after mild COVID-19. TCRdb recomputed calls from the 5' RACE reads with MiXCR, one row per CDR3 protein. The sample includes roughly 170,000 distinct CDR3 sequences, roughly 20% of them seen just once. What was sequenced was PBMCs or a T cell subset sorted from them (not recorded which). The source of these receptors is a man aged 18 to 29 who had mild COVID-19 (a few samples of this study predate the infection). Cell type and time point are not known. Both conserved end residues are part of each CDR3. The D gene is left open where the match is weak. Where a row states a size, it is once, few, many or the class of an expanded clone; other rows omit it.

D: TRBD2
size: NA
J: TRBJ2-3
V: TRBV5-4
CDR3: CASSAGTSGVRTDTQYF
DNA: TGTGCCAGCAGCGCCGGGACTAGCGGGGTGAGGACAGATACGCAGTATTTT

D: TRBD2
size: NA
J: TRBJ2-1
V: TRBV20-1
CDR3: CSASPLAGDNEQFF
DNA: TGCAGTGCTAGTCCGCTAGCGGGGGACAATGAGCAGTTCTTC

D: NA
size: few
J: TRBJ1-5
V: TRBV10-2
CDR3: CASSDTSNQPQHF
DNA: TGCGCCAGCAGTGACACCAGCAATCAGCCCCAGCATTTT

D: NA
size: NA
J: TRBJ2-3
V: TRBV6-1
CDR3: CASSETIGDTQYF
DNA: TGTGCCAGCAGTGAAACCATCGGAGATACGCAGTATTTT

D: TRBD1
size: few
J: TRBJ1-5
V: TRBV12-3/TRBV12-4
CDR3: CASSRGQGEYQPQHF
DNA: TGTGCCAGCAGCAGAGGACAGGGGGAGTATCAGCCCCAGCATTTT

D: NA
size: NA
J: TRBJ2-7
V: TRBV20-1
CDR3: CSAQTPSSYEQYF
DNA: TGCAGTGCCCAGACCCCCAGCTCCTACGAGCAGTACTTC

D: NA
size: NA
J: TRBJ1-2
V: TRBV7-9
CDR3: CASSRTSGYTF
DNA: TGTGCCAGCAGCCGGACAAGTGGCTACACCTTC

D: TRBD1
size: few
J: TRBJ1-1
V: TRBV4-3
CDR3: CASGYTGGNTEAFF
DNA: TGCGCCAGCGGTTATACAGGGGGCAACACTGAAGCTTTCTTT

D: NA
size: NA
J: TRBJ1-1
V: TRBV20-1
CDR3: CSARDPRGNTEAFF
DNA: TGCAGTGCTAGAGACCCCCGCGGGAACACTGAAGCTTTCTTT

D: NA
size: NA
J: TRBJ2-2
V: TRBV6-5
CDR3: CASSPGTPPGELFF
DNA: TGTGCCAGCTCCCCCGGGACACCACCCGGGGAGCTGTTTTTT

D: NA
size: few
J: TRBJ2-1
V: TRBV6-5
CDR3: CASSYSDSGSLYNEQFF
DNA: TGTGCCAGCAGTTACTCGGATAGCGGTTCTTTATACAATGAGCAGTTCTTC

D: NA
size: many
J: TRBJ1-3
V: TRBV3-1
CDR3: CASSQETIGNTIYF
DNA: TGTGCCAGCAGCCAAGAAACGATTGGAAACACCATATATTTT

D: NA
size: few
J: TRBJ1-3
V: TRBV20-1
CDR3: CSARDSSGNTIYF
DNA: TGCAGTGCTAGAGACAGCTCTGGAAACACCATATATTTT

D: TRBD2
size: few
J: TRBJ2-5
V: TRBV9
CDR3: CASSVPAGGGETQYF
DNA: TGTGCCAGCAGCGTCCCAGCGGGGGGAGGAGAGACCCAGTACTTC

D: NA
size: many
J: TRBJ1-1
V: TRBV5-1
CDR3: CASSILSRGDTEAFF
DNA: TGCGCCAGCAGCATCTTATCCAGGGGAGACACTGAAGCTTTCTTT

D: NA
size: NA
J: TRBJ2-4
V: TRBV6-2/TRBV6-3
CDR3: CASGFRGLAKNIQYF
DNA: TGTGCCAGCGGGTTCCGGGGTCTAGCCAAAAACATTCAGTACTTC

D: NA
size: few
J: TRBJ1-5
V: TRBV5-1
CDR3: CASSLFGGLGEPQHF
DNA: TGCGCCAGCAGCTTGTTTGGAGGCCTGGGGGAGCCCCAGCATTTT

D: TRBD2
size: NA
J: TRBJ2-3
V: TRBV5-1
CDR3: CASSNFASGGPTDTQYF
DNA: TGCGCCAGCAGCAACTTCGCTAGCGGGGGACCCACAGATACGCAGTATTTT

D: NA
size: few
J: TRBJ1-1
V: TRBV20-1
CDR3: CSAMAGTITEAFF
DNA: TGCAGTGCTATGGCCGGTACCATTACTGAAGCTTTCTTT

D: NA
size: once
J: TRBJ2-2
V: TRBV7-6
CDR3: CASSTGPLRGNTGELFF
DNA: TGTGCCAGCAGCACGGGCCCGCTGCGGGGTAACACCGGGGAGCTGTTTTTT

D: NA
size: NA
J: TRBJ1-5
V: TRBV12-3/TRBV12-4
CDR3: CASSHRLGRVNQPQHF
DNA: TGTGCCAGCAGTCACCGTTTAGGCAGGGTTAATCAGCCCCAGCATTTT

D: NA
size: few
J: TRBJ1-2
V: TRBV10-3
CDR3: CAISESGQNYGYTF
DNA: TGTGCCATCAGTGAGTCGGGACAAAACTATGGCTACACCTTC

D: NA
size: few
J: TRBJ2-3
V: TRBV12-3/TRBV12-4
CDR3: CASSLGTAANTQYF
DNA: TGTGCCAGCAGCCTCGGGACCGCAGCGAATACGCAGTATTTT

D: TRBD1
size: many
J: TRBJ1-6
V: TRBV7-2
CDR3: CASSASGQGASRPLHF
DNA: TGTGCCAGCAGCGCCTCGGGACAGGGGGCGAGTAGACCCCTCCACTTT

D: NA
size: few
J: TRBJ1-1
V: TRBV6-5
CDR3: CASSYDQGRGTFF
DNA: TGTGCCAGCAGTTACGATCAGGGGCGAGGGACTTTCTTT

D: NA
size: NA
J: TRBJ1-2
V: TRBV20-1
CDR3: CSAPQGSNYGYTF
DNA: TGCAGTGCCCCCCAGGGTTCTAACTATGGCTACACCTTC

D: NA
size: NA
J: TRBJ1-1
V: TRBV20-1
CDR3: CSAPRTGSRNTEAFF
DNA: TGCAGTGCTCCCCGAACGGGGTCCAGAAACACTGAAGCTTTCTTT

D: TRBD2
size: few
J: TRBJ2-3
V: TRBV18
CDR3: CASSLGLESTDTQYF
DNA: TGTGCCAGCTCGTTAGGACTAGAAAGCACAGATACGCAGTATTTT

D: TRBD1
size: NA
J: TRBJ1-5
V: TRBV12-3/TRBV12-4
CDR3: CASSFSQGVVQPQHF
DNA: TGTGCCAGCAGTTTTAGCCAGGGGGTTGTTCAGCCCCAGCATTTT

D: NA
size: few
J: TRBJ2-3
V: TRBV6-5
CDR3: CASSLRGTTDTQYF
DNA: TGTGCCAGCAGTTTAAGGGGTACCACAGATACGCAGTATTTT

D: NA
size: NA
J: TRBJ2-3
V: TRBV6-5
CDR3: CASTSPGTDTQYF
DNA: TGTGCCAGCACCTCCCCGGGGACAGATACGCAGTATTTT

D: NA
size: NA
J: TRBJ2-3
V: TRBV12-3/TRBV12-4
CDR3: CASSFGSLRGTDTQYF
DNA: TGTGCCAGCAGTTTCGGGAGCTTGCGAGGCACAGATACGCAGTATTTT

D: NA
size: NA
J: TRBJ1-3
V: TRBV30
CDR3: CAQIPVGFSNTIYF
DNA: TGTGCCCAGATACCGGTCGGGTTTAGTAACACCATATATTTT

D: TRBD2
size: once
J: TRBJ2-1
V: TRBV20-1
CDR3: CSATESGGLYEQFF
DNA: TGCAGTGCTACGGAGAGCGGGGGCCTTTATGAGCAGTTCTTC

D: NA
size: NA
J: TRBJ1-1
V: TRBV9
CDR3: CASSLLQGAEAFF
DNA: TGTGCCAGCAGCCTCCTTCAGGGCGCTGAAGCTTTCTTT

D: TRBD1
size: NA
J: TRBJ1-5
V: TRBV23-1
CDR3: CASSQSQGAKGQPQHF
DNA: TGCGCCAGCAGTCAGTCCCAGGGGGCTAAGGGTCAGCCCCAGCATTTT

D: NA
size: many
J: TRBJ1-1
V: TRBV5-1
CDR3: CASSPGTGNTEAFF
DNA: TGTGCCAGCAGCCCCGGGACGGGGAACACTGAAGCTTTCTTT

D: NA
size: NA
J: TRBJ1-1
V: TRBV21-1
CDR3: CASSKRGTGGGNTEAFF
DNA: TGTGCCAGCAGCAAAAGGGGCACAGGGGGCGGGAACACTGAAGCTTTCTTT

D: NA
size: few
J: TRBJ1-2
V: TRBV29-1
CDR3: CSVGLQADYGYTF
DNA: TGCAGCGTGGGACTACAGGCTGACTATGGCTACACCTTC

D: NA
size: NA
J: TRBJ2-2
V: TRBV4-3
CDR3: CASSPMGQPTGELFF
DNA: TGCGCCAGCAGCCCAATGGGGCAGCCCACCGGGGAGCTGTTTTTT

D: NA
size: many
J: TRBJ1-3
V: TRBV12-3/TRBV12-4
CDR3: CASSLVGRSSGNTIYF
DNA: TGTGCCAGCAGTTTAGTAGGGCGCAGCTCTGGAAACACCATATATTTT

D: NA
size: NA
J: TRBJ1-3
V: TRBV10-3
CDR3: CAISVGTHSGNTIYF
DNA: TGTGCCATCAGTGTCGGGACTCACTCTGGAAACACCATATATTTT

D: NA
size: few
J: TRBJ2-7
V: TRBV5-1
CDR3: CASSLDRYEQYF
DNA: TGCGCCAGCAGCTTGGACAGATACGAGCAGTACTTC

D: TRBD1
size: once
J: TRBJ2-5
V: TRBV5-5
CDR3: CASSFPAGGTQYF
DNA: TGTGCCAGCAGCTTTCCGGCAGGGGGGACCCAGTACTTC

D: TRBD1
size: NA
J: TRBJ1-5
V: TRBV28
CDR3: CASRVPGQGSNQPQHF
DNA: TGTGCCAGCAGAGTTCCGGGACAGGGTAGCAATCAGCCCCAGCATTTT

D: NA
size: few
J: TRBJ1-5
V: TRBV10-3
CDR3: CAISEVHPSNQPQHF
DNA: TGTGCCATCAGTGAGGTTCATCCGAGCAATCAGCCCCAGCATTTT